Listed below are T cell receptor beta chains from one sample, sequenced in a study of shared clonotypes between healthy human individuals. Generated by immunoSEQ multiplex PCR, the TCRdb table keeps only in-frame clones and is missing some. The sample yields around 2.3 million clones, 90% to 96% seen once. Sequenced: naive CD4+ T cells sorted from blood. The receptors here all came from a man younger than 35 in good health. The CDR3 runs from the conserved cysteine through the conserved F or W. A D gene is named only where the DNA matches it firmly. Some rows mark clone size as missing; the rest say once, few, many or name a class of expanded clone.

V,D,size,J,length,DNA,CDR3
TRBV30,.,.,TRBJ2-5,15,TGTGCCTGGAGTGTACAGTTAGGGATCGGGGAGACCCAGTACTTC,CAWSVQLGIGETQYF
TRBV6-5,.,.,TRBJ1-2,14,TGTGCCAGCAGTGATTACGGGGGATCCTATGGCTACACCTTC,CASSDYGGSYGYTF
TRBV5-4,.,.,TRBJ1-4,14,TGTGCCAGCAGTCTGCTGGGGGCGGATGAAAAACTGTTTTTT,CASSLLGADEKLFF
TRBV9,.,.,TRBJ1-4,14,TGTGCCAGCTCTACCCTGGGGGATAATGAAAAACTGTTTTTT,CASSTLGDNEKLFF
TRBV30,TRBD1,.,TRBJ2-7,15,TGTGCCTGGAGTAACCGGGACAGCCTGCTCTACGAGCAGTACTTC,CAWSNRDSLLYEQYF
TRBV5-1,TRBD2,.,TRBJ2-7,16,TGCGCCAGCAGCTTGGCAACAAGCGGGAGTGGCGGCGAGCAGTACTTC,CASSLATSGSGGEQYF
TRBV20-1,.,.,TRBJ2-5,11,TGCAGTGCTCTTCAGAGAGAGACCCAGTACTTC,CSALQRETQYF
TRBV12-5,TRBD1,.,TRBJ1-5,15,TGTGCTAGTGGTTTGGCCCCAGGGGGAGGACAGCCCCAGCATTTT,CASGLAPGGGQPQHF
TRBV9,.,.,TRBJ1-6,14,TGTGCCAGCAGCGTAGGGACAACTAATTCACCCCTCCACTTT,CASSVGTTNSPLHF
TRBV7-9,.,.,TRBJ2-3,14,TGTGCCAGCAGCTCTCTAGTGGCCACAGATACGCAGTATTTT,CASSSLVATDTQYF
TRBV7-2,.,.,TRBJ2-3,11,TGTGCCAGCGCCTCCGCAGATACGCAGTATTTT,CASASADTQYF
TRBV30,.,.,TRBJ1-6,15,TGTGCCTGGAGCATGGACGGCGGTTGGAATTCACCCCTCCACTTT,CAWSMDGGWNSPLHF
TRBV10-3,.,.,TRBJ1-3,15,TGTGCCATCAGTGCTGGGCCTGCCGATGGAAACACCATATATTTT,CAISAGPADGNTIYF
TRBV27,TRBD1,.,TRBJ1-2,14,TGTGCCAGCAGTGCCCGACAGGGTGACTATGGCTACACCTTC,CASSARQGDYGYTF
TRBV2,.,.,TRBJ1-1,14,TGTGCCAGCAGTGGTGGGGGAGGACAGTTTGAAGCTTTCTTT,CASSGGGGQFEAFF
TRBV29-1,.,.,TRBJ2-4,14,TGCAGCGTTGTGCCGGAGCTAGCCAAAAACATTCAGTACTTC,CSVVPELAKNIQYF
TRBV19,TRBD1,.,TRBJ1-1,17,TGTGCCAGTAGTATAGGGACAGGGGGCCTCATGAACACTGAAGCTTTCTTT,CASSIGTGGLMNTEAFF
TRBV5-8,TRBD1,.,TRBJ2-3,14,TGTGCCAGCAGCTCGACAGGGAGCACAGATACGCAGTATTTT,CASSSTGSTDTQYF
TRBV7-9,TRBD2,once,TRBJ2-1,14,TGTGCCAGCAGCCCCCGACTAGCGGGTTTCGGGCAGTTCTTC,CASSPRLAGFGQFF
TRBV19,.,.,TRBJ2-7,16,TGTGCCAGTAGCCTAGGATACAGTACGCCTTCCTACGAGCAGTACTTC,CASSLGYSTPSYEQYF
TRBV30,.,.,TRBJ1-2,13,TGTGCCTGGAGTGTAATGGGGACCACTGGCTACACCTTC,CAWSVMGTTGYTF
TRBV5-1,.,.,TRBJ2-1,15,TGCGCCAGCAGCTTGACGGGCGGGCCCTACAATGAGCAGTTCTTC,CASSLTGGPYNEQFF
TRBV10-3,.,.,TRBJ2-7,14,TGTGCCATCAGTGACGGTTCTCGCACCTACGAGCAGTACTTC,CAISDGSRTYEQYF
TRBV7-2,.,.,TRBJ1-2,14,TGTGCCAGCAATCTCAGGGCTACGGACTATGGCTACACCTTC,CASNLRATDYGYTF
TRBV5-1,.,.,TRBJ2-7,14,TGCGCCAGCAGCTTGGGCCCCGAGTCCTACGAGCAGTACTTC,CASSLGPESYEQYF
TRBV28,TRBD1,.,TRBJ1-2,15,TGTGCCAGCAGTCCGAACTACAGGGGACTCTATGGCTACACCTTC,CASSPNYRGLYGYTF
TRBV28,TRBD1,.,TRBJ1-4,15,TGTGCCAGCAGGGTCCCCGGGACAGGGGATGAAAAACTGTTTTTT,CASRVPGTGDEKLFF
TRBV27,.,.,TRBJ2-4,19,TGTGCCAGCAGTTTGCCGACAGTGCCACGCCGAGCCCCTAAAAACATTCAGTACTTC,CASSLPTVPRRAPKNIQYF
TRBV11-2,TRBD1,.,TRBJ1-6,16,TGTGCCAGCAGCTTAGAAGGGACAGGACCAAATTCACCCCTCCACTTT,CASSLEGTGPNSPLHF
TRBV28,.,.,TRBJ2-1,15,TGTGCCAGCAGGCCACTAGGGGGCTCCTACAATGAGCAGTTCTTC,CASRPLGGSYNEQFF
TRBV5-1,.,.,TRBJ2-2,15,TGCGCCAGCAGCCTGGCCGGGTCGGACACCGGGGAGCTGTTTTTT,CASSLAGSDTGELFF
TRBV7-8,.,.,TRBJ1-1,16,TGTGCCAGCAGCGCTAGCCGATGGGTGGAGAACACTGAAGCTTTCTTT,CASSASRWVENTEAFF
TRBV4-1,.,.,TRBJ2-1,15,TGCGCCAGCAGCCCTATCCTGGTGGGGTACAATGAGCAGTTCTTC,CASSPILVGYNEQFF
TRBV6-5,TRBD1,.,TRBJ1-5,14,TGTGCCAGCAGGGGTCCAGGGGGCGAGCAGCCCCAGCATTTT,CASRGPGGEQPQHF
TRBV6-5,.,.,TRBJ1-5,12,TGTGCCAGCAGTACCATAAATCAGCCCCAGCATTTT,CASSTINQPQHF
TRBV18,.,.,TRBJ2-3,14,TGTGCCAGCTCACCACAACTAGTTGGAGATACGCAGTATTTT,CASSPQLVGDTQYF
TRBV6-5,TRBD2,.,TRBJ2-1,15,TGTGCCAGCGGAGAGGGGACTAGCGCTTACAATGAGCAGTTCTTC,CASGEGTSAYNEQFF
TRBV30,TRBD2,once,TRBJ2-3,17,TGTGCCTGGACCGTCCGCCGACTAGCGGGGGGGACAGATACGCAGTATTTT,CAWTVRRLAGGTDTQYF
TRBV7-9,TRBD1,.,TRBJ1-4,15,TGTGCCAGCAGCCCGGACAGGGCTACTAATGAAAAACTGTTTTTT,CASSPDRATNEKLFF
TRBV25-1,TRBD2,.,TRBJ2-3,16,TGTGCCAGCAGTGAATATCGAGCGGGGGGCACAGATACGCAGTATTTT,CASSEYRAGGTDTQYF
TRBV18,.,once,TRBJ2-7,16,TGTGCCAGCTCACCACCGTGGGCACCCCAGGGCCGCGAGCAGTACTTC,CASSPPWAPQGREQYF
TRBV15,TRBD1,.,TRBJ2-7,16,TGTGCCACCAGCAGACGCCCAGAAGACAGGGGGTACGAGCAGTACTTC,CATSRRPEDRGYEQYF
TRBV5-6,.,.,TRBJ2-1,18,TGTGCCAGCAGGCCGACAGCAAGGACGTCGCTAAGGTACAATGAGCAGTTCTTC,CASRPTARTSLRYNEQFF
TRBV5-6,.,.,TRBJ2-7,13,TGTGCCAGCAGCTTCGCGACGTTATACGAGCAGTACTTC,CASSFATLYEQYF
TRBV2,.,once,TRBJ2-2,13,TGTGCCAGCAAAGCAGGGGTTGACGGGGAGCTGTTTTTT,CASKAGVDGELFF
TRBV6-5,TRBD1,.,TRBJ1-6,15,TGTGCCAGCAGGGGAGCCGGGACAGATAATTCACCCCTCCACTTT,CASRGAGTDNSPLHF
TRBV4-2,.,.,TRBJ2-5,13,TGTGCCAGCAGCCGGGACCCGGGGGAGACCCAGTACTTC,CASSRDPGETQYF
TRBV2,TRBD2,.,TRBJ2-1,14,TGTGCCAGCAGTGGATCGGGAGGGGCCATTGAGCAGTTCTTC,CASSGSGGAIEQFF
TRBV27,.,.,TRBJ2-6,17,TGTGCCAGCAGTTTGAGCAGGGGTTACTCTGGGGCCAACGTCCTGACTTTC,CASSLSRGYSGANVLTF
TRBV6-1,TRBD1,.,TRBJ1-4,15,TGTGCCAGCAGTCCAGGGGACAGGGGAGGCGAAAAACTGTTTTTT,CASSPGDRGGEKLFF
TRBV30,.,.,TRBJ2-2,15,TGTGCCTGCAGGACATCCAGATTGAACACCGGGGAGCTGTTTTTT,CACRTSRLNTGELFF
TRBV5-4,.,.,TRBJ1-5,13,TGTGCCAGCAGCTTGGGGGCGAATCAGCCCCAGCATTTT,CASSLGANQPQHF
TRBV11-2,TRBD1,.,TRBJ2-1,13,TGTGCCAGCAGGCCTGCAGGGGGCGGTGAGCAGTTCTTC,CASRPAGGGEQFF
TRBV7-2,.,once,TRBJ2-3,16,TGTGCCAGCAGCTCCCCACTGAACAGTGACACAGATACGCAGTATTTT,CASSSPLNSDTDTQYF
TRBV19,.,.,TRBJ2-2,15,TGTGCCAGCACCATGGGGAGTTTAGGCACCGGGGAGCTGTTTTTT,CASTMGSLGTGELFF